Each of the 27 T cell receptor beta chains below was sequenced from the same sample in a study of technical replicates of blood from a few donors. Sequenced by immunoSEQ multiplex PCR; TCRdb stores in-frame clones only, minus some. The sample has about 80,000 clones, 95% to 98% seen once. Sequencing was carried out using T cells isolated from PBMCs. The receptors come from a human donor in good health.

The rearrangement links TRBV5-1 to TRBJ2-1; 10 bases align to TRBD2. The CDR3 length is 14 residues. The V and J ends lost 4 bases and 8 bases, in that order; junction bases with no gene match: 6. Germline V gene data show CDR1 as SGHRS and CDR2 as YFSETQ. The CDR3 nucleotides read TGCGCCAGCAGCCATTCTAGCGGGAGCGATGAGCAGTTCTTC. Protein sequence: CASSHSSGSDEQFF.

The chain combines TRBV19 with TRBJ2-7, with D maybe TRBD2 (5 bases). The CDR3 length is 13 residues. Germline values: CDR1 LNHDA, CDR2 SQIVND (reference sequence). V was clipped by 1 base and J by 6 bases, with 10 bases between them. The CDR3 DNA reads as TGTGCCAGTAGTATAGGTGGAGGTCGCGAGCAGTACTTC. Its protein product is CASSIGGGREQYF.

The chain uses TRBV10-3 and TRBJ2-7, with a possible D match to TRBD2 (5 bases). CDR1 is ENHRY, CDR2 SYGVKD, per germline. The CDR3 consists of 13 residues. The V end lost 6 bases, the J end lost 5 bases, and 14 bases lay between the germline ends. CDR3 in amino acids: CAIRVSGKDEQYF. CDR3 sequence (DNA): TGTGCCATCAGAGTCTCCGGGAAGGACGAGCAGTACTTC.

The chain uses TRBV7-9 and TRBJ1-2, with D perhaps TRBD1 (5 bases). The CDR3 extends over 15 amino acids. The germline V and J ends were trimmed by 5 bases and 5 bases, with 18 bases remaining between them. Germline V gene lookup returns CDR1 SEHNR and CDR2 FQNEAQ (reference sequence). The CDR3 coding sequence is TGTGCCAGCAGCACCGAGACAGAGTATGGATATGGCTACACCTTC. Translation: CASSTETEYGYGYTF.

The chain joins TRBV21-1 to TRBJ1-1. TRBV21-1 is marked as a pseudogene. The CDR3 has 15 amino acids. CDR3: CASSYNYTIRTEAFF. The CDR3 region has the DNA TGTGCCAGCAGTTACAACTACACAATTCGCACTGAAGCTTTCTTT.

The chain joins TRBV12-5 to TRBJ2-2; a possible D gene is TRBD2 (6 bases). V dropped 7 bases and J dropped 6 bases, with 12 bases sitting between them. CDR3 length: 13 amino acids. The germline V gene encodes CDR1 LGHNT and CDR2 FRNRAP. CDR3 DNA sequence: TGTGCTAGTGCCTCAAGGGAGGCCGGGGAGCTGTTTTTT. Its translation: CASASREAGELFF.

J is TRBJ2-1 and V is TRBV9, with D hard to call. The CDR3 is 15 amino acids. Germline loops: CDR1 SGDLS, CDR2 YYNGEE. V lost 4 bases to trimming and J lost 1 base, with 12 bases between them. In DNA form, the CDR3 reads TGTGCCAGCAGCTCAACTGGTGTGTCCTACAATGAGCAGTTCTTC. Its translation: CASSSTGVSYNEQFF.

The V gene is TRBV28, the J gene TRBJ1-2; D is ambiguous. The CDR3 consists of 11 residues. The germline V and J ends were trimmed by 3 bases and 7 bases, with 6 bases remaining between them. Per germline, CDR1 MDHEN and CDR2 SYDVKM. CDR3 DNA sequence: TGTGCCAGCAGTTTGCGGGGTGGCTACACCTTC. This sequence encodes CASSLRGGYTF.

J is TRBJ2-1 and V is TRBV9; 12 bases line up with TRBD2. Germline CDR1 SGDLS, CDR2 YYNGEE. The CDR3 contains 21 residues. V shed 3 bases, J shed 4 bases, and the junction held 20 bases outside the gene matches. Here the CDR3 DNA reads TGTGCCAGCAGCGCTCAGTGGGGCCTAGCGGGGGGGCATGGGGTATACAATGAGCAGTTCTTC. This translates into CASSAQWGLAGGHGVYNEQFF.

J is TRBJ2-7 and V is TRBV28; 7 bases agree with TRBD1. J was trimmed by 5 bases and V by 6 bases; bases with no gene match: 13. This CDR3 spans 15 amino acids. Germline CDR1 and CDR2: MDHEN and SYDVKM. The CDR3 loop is CASSGDSALGDEQYF. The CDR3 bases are TGTGCCAGCAGCGGGGACAGTGCGTTGGGCGACGAGCAGTACTTC. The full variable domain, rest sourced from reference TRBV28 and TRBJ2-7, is DVKVTQSSRYLVKRTGEKVFLECVQDMDHENMFWYRQDPGLGLRLIYFSYDVKMKEKGDIPEGYSVSREKKERFSLILESASTNQTSMYLCASSGDSALGDEQYFGPGTRLTVT.

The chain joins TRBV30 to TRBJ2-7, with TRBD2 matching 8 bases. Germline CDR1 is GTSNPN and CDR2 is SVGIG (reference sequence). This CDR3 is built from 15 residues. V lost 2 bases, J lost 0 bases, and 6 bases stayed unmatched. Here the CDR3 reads CAWSFSGASSYEQYF. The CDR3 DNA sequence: TGTGCCTGGAGTTTTAGCGGGGCATCCTCCTACGAGCAGTACTTC.

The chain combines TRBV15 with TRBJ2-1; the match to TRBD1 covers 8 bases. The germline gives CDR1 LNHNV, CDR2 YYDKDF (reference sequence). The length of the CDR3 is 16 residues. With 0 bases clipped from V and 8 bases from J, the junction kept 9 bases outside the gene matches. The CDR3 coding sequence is TGTGCCACCAGCAGAGATGCGAGGACAGGGCGGCATGAGCAGTTCTTC. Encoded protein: CATSRDARTGRHEQFF.

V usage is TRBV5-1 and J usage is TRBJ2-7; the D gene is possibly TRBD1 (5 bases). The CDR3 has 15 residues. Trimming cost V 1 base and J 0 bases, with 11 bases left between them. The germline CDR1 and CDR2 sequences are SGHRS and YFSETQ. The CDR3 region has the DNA TGCGCCAGCAGCTTGTCCCAGGGCCGCTCCTACGAGCAGTACTTC. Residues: CASSLSQGRSYEQYF.

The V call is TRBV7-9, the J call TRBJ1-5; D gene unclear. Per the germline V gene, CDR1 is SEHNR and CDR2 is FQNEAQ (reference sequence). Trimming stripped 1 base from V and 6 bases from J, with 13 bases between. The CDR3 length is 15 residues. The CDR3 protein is CASSLGWQDPQPQHF. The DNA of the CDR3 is TGTGCCAGCAGCTTAGGGTGGCAGGATCCTCAGCCCCAGCATTTT.

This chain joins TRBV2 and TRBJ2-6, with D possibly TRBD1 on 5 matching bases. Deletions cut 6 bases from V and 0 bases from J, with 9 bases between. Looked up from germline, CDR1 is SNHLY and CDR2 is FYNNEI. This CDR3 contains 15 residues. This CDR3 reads CASRADSSGANVLTF. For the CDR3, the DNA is TGTGCCAGCAGGGCAGACAGCTCTGGGGCCAACGTCCTGACTTTC. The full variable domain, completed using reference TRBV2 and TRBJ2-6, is EPEVTQTPSHQVTQMGQEVILRCVPISNHLYFYWYRQILGQKVEFLVSFYNNEISEKSEIFDDQFSVERPDGSNFTLKIRSTKLEDSAMYFCASRADSSGANVLTFGAGSRLTVL.

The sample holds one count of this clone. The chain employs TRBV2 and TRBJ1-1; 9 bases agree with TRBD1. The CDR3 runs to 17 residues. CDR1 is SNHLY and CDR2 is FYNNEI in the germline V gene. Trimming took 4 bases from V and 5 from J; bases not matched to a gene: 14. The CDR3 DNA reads TGTGCCAGCAGTGTGGTGCGGACAGGGGCTGGAAATACTGAAGCTTTCTTT. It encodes CASSVVRTGAGNTEAFF.

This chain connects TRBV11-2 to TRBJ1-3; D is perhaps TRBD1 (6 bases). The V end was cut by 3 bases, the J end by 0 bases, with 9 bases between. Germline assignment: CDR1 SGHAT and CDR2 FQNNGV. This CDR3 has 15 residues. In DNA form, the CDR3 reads TGTGCCAGCAGCTTCAGGGGAAGCTCTGGAAACACCATATATTTT. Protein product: CASSFRGSSGNTIYF.

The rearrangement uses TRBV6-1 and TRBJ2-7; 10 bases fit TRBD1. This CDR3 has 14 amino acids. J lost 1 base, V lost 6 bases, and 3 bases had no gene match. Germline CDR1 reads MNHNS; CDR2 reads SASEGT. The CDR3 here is CASRPGQGSYEQYF. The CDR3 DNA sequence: TGTGCCAGCAGGCCGGGACAGGGGTCCTACGAGCAGTACTTC.

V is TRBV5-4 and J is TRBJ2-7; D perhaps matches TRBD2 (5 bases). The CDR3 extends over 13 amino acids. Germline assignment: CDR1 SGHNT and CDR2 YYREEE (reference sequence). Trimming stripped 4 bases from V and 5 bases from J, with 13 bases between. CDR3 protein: CASSRSLEDEQYF. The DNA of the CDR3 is TGTGCCAGCAGCCGTTCACTAGAAGACGAGCAGTACTTC. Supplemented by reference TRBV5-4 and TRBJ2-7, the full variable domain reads ETGVTQSPTHLIKTRGQQVTLRCSSQSGHNTVSWYQQALGQGPQFIFQYYREEENGRGNFPPRFSGLQFPNYSSELNVNALELDDSALYLCASSRSLEDEQYFGPGTRLTVT.

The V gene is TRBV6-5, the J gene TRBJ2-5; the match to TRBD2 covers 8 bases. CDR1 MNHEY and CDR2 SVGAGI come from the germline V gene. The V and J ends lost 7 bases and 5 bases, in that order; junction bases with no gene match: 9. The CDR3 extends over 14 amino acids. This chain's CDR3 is CASTAGGWFETQYF. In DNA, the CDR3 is TGTGCCAGCACCGCGGGGGGTTGGTTTGAGACCCAGTACTTC.

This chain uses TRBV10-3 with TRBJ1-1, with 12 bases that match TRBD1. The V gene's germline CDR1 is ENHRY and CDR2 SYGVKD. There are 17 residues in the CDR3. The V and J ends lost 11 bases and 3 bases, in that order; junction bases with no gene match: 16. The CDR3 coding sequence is TGTGCCGTCCAACCCGGGACAGGGGGCCGAGGGGACACTGAAGCTTTCTTT. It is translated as CAVQPGTGGRGDTEAFF.

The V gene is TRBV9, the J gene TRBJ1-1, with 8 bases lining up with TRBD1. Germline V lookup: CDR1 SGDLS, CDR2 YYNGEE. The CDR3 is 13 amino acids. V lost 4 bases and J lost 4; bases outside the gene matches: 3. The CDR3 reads CASSSTGGTEAFF. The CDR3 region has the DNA TGTGCCAGCAGCTCCACAGGGGGCACTGAAGCTTTCTTT.

The CDR3 DNA follows: TGCGCCAGCAGCTTGGCCGGACTAGCGGGGGCCGGGGAGCTGTTTTTT. It translates to CASSLAGLAGAGELFF. The chain has TRBV5-1 and TRBJ2-2; 13 bases align to TRBD2. The CDR3 is made up of 16 amino acids. Germline values: CDR1 SGHRS, CDR2 YFSETQ. V trimming: 0 bases; J trimming: 6 bases; junction bases outside the gene matches: 2.

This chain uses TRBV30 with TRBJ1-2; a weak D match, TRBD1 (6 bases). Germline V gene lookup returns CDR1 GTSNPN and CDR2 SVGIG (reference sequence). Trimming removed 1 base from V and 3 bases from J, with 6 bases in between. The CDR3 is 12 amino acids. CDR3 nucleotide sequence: TGTGCCTGGAGTGGGGGGCACTATGGCTACACCTTC. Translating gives CAWSGGHYGYTF.

The CDR3 DNA reads TGTGCCAGTAGAGTACTAGCGGGAGACACAGATACGCAGTATTTT. Its protein product is CASRVLAGDTDTQYF. This chain uses TRBV19 with TRBJ2-3; 11 nucleotides align to TRBD2. Per the germline V gene, CDR1 is LNHDA and CDR2 is SQIVND (reference sequence). Losses at the gene ends were 6 bases for V and 2 bases for J; bases not matched to a gene: 4. This CDR3 comprises 15 residues.

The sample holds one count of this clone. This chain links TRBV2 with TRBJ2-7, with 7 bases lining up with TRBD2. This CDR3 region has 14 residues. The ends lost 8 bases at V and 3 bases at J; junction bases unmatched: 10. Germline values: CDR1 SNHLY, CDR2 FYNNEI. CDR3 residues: CASVSLADYYEQYF. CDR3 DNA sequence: TGTGCCAGCGTGTCCCTAGCGGATTACTACGAGCAGTACTTC.

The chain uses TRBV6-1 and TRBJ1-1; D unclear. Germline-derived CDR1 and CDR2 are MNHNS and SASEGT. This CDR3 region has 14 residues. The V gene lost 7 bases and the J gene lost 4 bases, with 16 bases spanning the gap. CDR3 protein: CASTPPVVSTEAFF. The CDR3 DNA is TGTGCCAGCACACCCCCGGTTGTGAGCACTGAAGCTTTCTTT.